A single sample gave rise to the 13 T cell receptor beta chains below, sequenced in a study of blood T cell repertoires in COVID-19. The method was immunoSEQ multiplex PCR; TCRdb's version includes in-frame clones alone and lacks a portion of them. Of about 480,000 clones listed, 85% to 90% were seen once; the top ten hold approximately 0.9%. Sequencing input: peripheral blood. Source of these receptors: a man aged 18 to 35 with COVID-19, enrolled during active disease.

V gene TRBV10-3 combines with J gene TRBJ2-2, with D perhaps TRBD2 (5 bases). V lost 0 bases and J 5 bases, leaving 10 bases between the germline ends. This CDR3 comprises 15 residues. Germline CDR1 reads ENHRY; CDR2 reads SYGVKD. CDR3: CAISESGEPTGELFF. The CDR3 DNA reads as TGTGCCATCAGTGAGTCGGGAGAACCAACCGGGGAGCTGTTTTTT.

The chain uses TRBV19 and TRBJ1-2; maybe TRBD1 (6 bases). The V gene's germline CDR1 is LNHDA and CDR2 SQIVND (reference sequence). V was clipped by 6 bases and J by 4 bases, with 15 bases between them. This CDR3 contains 14 residues. The CDR3 DNA sequence: TGTGCCAGTAGCGGACAGTTCTGGTCCTATGGCTACACCTTC. Its protein product is CASSGQFWSYGYTF.

The rearrangement links TRBV2 to TRBJ1-4; the match to TRBD1 covers 7 bases. There are 16 residues in the CDR3. CDR1 SNHLY and CDR2 FYNNEI come from the germline V gene. V shed 6 bases, J shed 0 bases, and the junction held 7 bases outside the gene matches. CDR3 protein: CASRPGQSTTNEKLFF. CDR3 bases: TGTGCCAGCAGACCGGGACAGAGTACAACTAATGAAAAACTGTTTTTT.

The chain combines TRBV7-6 with TRBJ2-1; 8 nucleotides agree with TRBD1. Germline loops: CDR1 SGHVS, CDR2 FNYEAQ. V dropped 1 base and J dropped 5; count of bases not matched to a gene: 4. The CDR3 has 15 residues. The CDR3 nucleotides read TGTGCCAGCAGCTTAGGGACAGGGAACAACAATGAGCAGTTCTTC. Translation: CASSLGTGNNNEQFF.

The chain couples TRBV19 to TRBJ1-1; weak D call: TRBD1 (6 bases). From germline, CDR1 is LNHDA and CDR2 SQIVND (reference sequence). There are 14 residues in the CDR3. V was trimmed by 7 bases and J by 0 bases, leaving 12 bases between them. CDR3 residues: CASTLDRMNTEAFF. The DNA for the CDR3 is TGTGCCAGTACCCTGGACAGAATGAACACTGAAGCTTTCTTT.

This clone has just one count. Distinct nucleotide sequences in the sample also encode this CDR3. V is TRBV2 and J is TRBJ2-1, with 7 nucleotides matching TRBD1. This CDR3 is built from 14 residues. Germline loops: CDR1 SNHLY, CDR2 FYNNEI. V was clipped by 6 bases and J by 0 bases; unmatched bases: 2. The CDR3 DNA reads as TGTGCCAGCAGGGGACAGAGCTCCTACAATGAGCAGTTCTTC. This translates into CASRGQSSYNEQFF.

This sequence joins TRBV5-1 and TRBJ2-7; weak D call: TRBD1 (6 bases). V was clipped by 2 bases and J by 6 bases, with 15 bases between them. CDR3 length equals 14 residues. Germline V gene data show CDR1 as SGHRS and CDR2 as YFSETQ. The CDR3 coding sequence is TGCGCCAGCAGCTTAGGGCAGGGGTCGGGCGAGCAGTACTTC. It yields the protein CASSLGQGSGEQYF.

The CDR3 loop reads CASSFDRENEAFF. DNA for the CDR3: TGTGCCAGCAGCTTTGACAGGGAGAATGAAGCTTTCTTT. V gene TRBV11-3 combines with J gene TRBJ1-1, with 7 bases aligning to TRBD1. Germline V gives CDR1 SGHNT, CDR2 YENEEA. Losses at the gene ends were 3 bases for V and 7 bases for J; bases not matched to a gene: 5. The CDR3 has 13 residues. Supplemented by reference TRBV11-3 and TRBJ1-1, the full variable domain reads EAGVVQSPRYKIIEKKQPVAFWCNPISGHNTLYWYLQNLGQGPELLIRYENEEAVDDSQLPKDRFSAERLKGVDSTLKIQPAELGDSAVYLCASSFDRENEAFFGQGTRLTVV.

The chain carries TRBV5-5 and TRBJ1-1, with D unresolved. The V end lost 4 bases, the J end lost 3 bases, and 16 bases lay between the germline ends. CDR1 and CDR2 from the germline V gene are SGHKS and YYEKEE (reference sequence). The CDR3 contains 15 residues. In nucleotides, the CDR3 is TGTGCCAGCAGCCCCCGTGTAGGAGTGGACACTGAAGCTTTCTTT. It specifies CASSPRVGVDTEAFF.

The gene calls are TRBV7-2 and TRBJ2-2; 15 positions agree with TRBD2. The CDR3 has 19 residues. V trimming: 5 bases; J trimming: 5 bases; junction bases outside the gene matches: 12. From germline, CDR1 is SGHTA and CDR2 FQGNSA. The CDR3: CASSSRGLAGGRVTGELFF. DNA of the CDR3: TGTGCCAGCAGCAGCCGGGGACTAGCGGGGGGCCGTGTAACCGGGGAGCTGTTTTTT.

The gene calls are TRBV7-2 and TRBJ2-2; TRBD2 matches 8 bases. This CDR3 is 15 amino acids long. Germline CDR1 SGHTA, CDR2 FQGNSA. V was clipped by 1 base and J by 9 bases; unmatched bases: 7. The CDR3 reads CASSLDPGGPRELFF. The CDR3 DNA is TGTGCCAGCAGCTTAGACCCGGGGGGGCCTAGGGAGCTGTTTTTT.

This clone was counted once. The chain has TRBV2 and TRBJ1-4; D possibly corresponds to TRBD1 (5 bases). Looked up from germline, CDR1 is SNHLY and CDR2 is FYNNEI. The CDR3 contains 15 residues. The V end was cut by 5 bases, the J end by 2 bases, with 12 bases between. DNA for the CDR3: TGTGCCAGCAGTCCGGGCCGGGGGACTAATGAAAAACTGTTTTTT. This encodes CASSPGRGTNEKLFF.

Only a few counts were recorded for this clone. The chain uses TRBV5-4 and TRBJ1-3, with D possibly TRBD1 on 5 matching bases. Germline CDR1 is SGHNT and CDR2 is YYREEE (reference sequence). Trimming stripped 2 bases from V and 0 bases from J, with 6 bases between. This CDR3 spans 14 amino acids. CDR3 in DNA: TGTGCCAGCAGCTTAGGGGTCTCTGGAAACACCATATATTTT. Translated, it gives CASSLGVSGNTIYF.